The clone carrying this TCR beta chain has only one observation. The antigen is undetermined. Treatment: roughly 10-day PBMC culture with coronavirus spike peptide pools or control peptides (ViraFEST assay). The source of the sample is a study of vaccination and CD4 T cells after COVID-19. Background on the study: Stimulation of cells relied on overlapping spike peptides derived from SARS-CoV-2, HCoV-NL63, HCoV-OC43 and HCoV-229E. Points from the study as a whole: Vaccine-specific clones in convalescent patients were spike mono-reactive in 304 of 307 cases.

Germline CDR1 is SGHNT and CDR2 is YENEEA. This CDR3 has 15 residues. V lost 6 bases, J lost 13 bases, and 9 bases stayed unmatched. Sequencing of DNA taken from cultured CD4+ T cells relied on the Oncomine TCR Beta short-read assay. Genomic DNA from cultured CD4+ T cells was extracted. TCRdb re-analysed the PCR reads in MiXCR, keeping a single row per CDR3 protein. The sample lists 20,000 to 25,000 distinct CDR3 sequences, 30% to 45% occurring once. Sample: CD4+ T cells from blood, cultured in vitro, taken before SARS-CoV-2 vaccination. The genes are TRBV11-3 and TRBJ2-1; 16 bases are a match to TRBD2. The sequence was collected from a human donor who had recovered from COVID-19. Written as DNA, the CDR3 is TGTGCCAGCAGTAAATCCGGGACTAGCGGGAGGGAACAGTTCTTC. It yields the protein CASSKSGTSGREQFF.